One and the same sample provided the 23 T cell receptor beta chains below, sequenced in a study of T cell changes during pregnancy in multiple sclerosis. This table comes from immunoSEQ multiplex PCR, and its TCRdb copy is limited to in-frame clones, with some not included. The sample includes tens of thousands of clones, about 93% of them seen just once. The sample in question was CD8+ T cells from peripheral blood mononuclear cells, obtained in the third trimester of pregnancy. These receptors originate from a female donor with multiple sclerosis, enrolled in a pregnancy study.

The chain's CDR3 is CAGHKLAGGLGELFF. The CDR3 DNA reads TGTGCCGGACACAAACTAGCGGGAGGTCTCGGGGAGCTGTTTTTT. The chain couples TRBV30 to TRBJ2-2; 12 nucleotides align to TRBD2. The CDR3 contains 15 residues. Germline V gene sequence: CDR1 GTSNPN, CDR2 SVGIG (reference sequence). Germline trimming cut 8 bases from V and 7 bases from J; bases unmatched to any gene: 11.

The chain joins TRBV28 to TRBJ2-2; TRBD2 agrees at 7 bases. V was pared by 4 bases and J by 2 bases, with 1 base of the junction left unmatched. This CDR3 has 14 residues. Per germline, CDR1 MDHEN and CDR2 SYDVKM. The CDR3 sequence is CASSWGGNTGELFF. CDR3 in DNA: TGTGCCAGCAGTTGGGGGGGAAACACCGGGGAGCTGTTTTTT.

V usage is TRBV19 and J usage is TRBJ2-1; a possible D gene is TRBD1 (5 bases). Germline-derived CDR1 and CDR2 are LNHDA and SQIVND (reference sequence). Trimming took off 8 bases at V and 6 bases at J, with 20 bases between the two ends. The CDR3 length is 15 residues. The CDR3 is CASGWGNAAGNEQFF. CDR3 coding DNA: TGTGCCAGTGGGTGGGGCAATGCGGCAGGCAATGAGCAGTTCTTC. Combining the CDR3 with reference TRBV19 and TRBJ2-1 gives the whole variable domain DGGITQSPKYLFRKEGQNVTLSCEQNLNHDAMYWYRQDPGQGLRLIYYSQIVNDFQKGDIAEGYSVSREKKESFPLTVTSAQKNPTAFYLCASGWGNAAGNEQFFGPGTRLTVL.

The chain uses TRBV28 and TRBJ2-7, with 9 bases identical to TRBD1. This CDR3 region has 15 residues. Trimming cost V 4 bases and J 2 bases; bases outside gene matches: 6. Germline loops: CDR1 MDHEN, CDR2 SYDVKM. The CDR3 DNA sequence: TGTGCCAGCAGTTACCCGGGACAGGGCACCTACGAGCAGTACTTC. Residues: CASSYPGQGTYEQYF. Together with reference TRBV28 and TRBJ2-7, the CDR3 gives the full variable domain: DVKVTQSSRYLVKRTGEKVFLECVQDMDHENMFWYRQDPGLGLRLIYFSYDVKMKEKGDIPEGYSVSREKKERFSLILESASTNQTSMYLCASSYPGQGTYEQYFGPGTRLTVT.

CDR3 DNA sequence: TGCGCCAGCAGCCAAGACGAGGTGACCTACAATGAGCAGTTCTTC. This encodes CASSQDEVTYNEQFF. This sequence joins TRBV4-3 and TRBJ2-1; D is unclear. The CDR3 has 15 amino acids. Between the trimmed V and J ends, which lost 0 bases and 2 bases, there was a span of 8 bases. Germline loops: CDR1 LGHNA, CDR2 YSLEER.

V usage is TRBV9 and J usage is TRBJ2-3; D is ambiguous. This CDR3 is 15 amino acids long. The germline V gene encodes CDR1 SGDLS and CDR2 YYNGEE. Trimming cost V 0 bases and J 0 bases, with 8 bases left between them. The CDR3 DNA sequence: TGTGCCAGCAGCGTAGGTACATCTAGCACAGATACGCAGTATTTT. Its protein is CASSVGTSSTDTQYF.

This chain uses TRBV9 with TRBJ1-1; D is unresolved. The CDR3 runs to 14 residues. Germline V CDR1 and CDR2: SGDLS, YYNGEE. Trimming shortened V by 1 base and J by 1 base, and 8 bases separated the two germline ends. The CDR3 loop reads CASSVIGGNTEAFF. In nucleotides, the CDR3 is TGTGCCAGCAGCGTAATTGGCGGGAACACTGAAGCTTTCTTT.

V usage is TRBV10-3 and J usage is TRBJ1-2; maybe TRBD1 (5 bases). Trimming stripped 6 bases from V and 5 bases from J, with 16 bases between. CDR1 ENHRY and CDR2 SYGVKD come from the germline V gene. The CDR3 contains 14 residues. The CDR3 DNA reads TGTGCCATCAGACGCGGGGCTCAACCGTATGGCTACACCTTC. Translating gives CAIRRGAQPYGYTF.

The rearrangement joins TRBV27 to TRBJ2-5, with a weak D call TRBD1 (6 bases). This CDR3 region has 15 residues. Trimming removed 5 bases from V and 5 bases from J, with 18 bases in between. Germline assignment: CDR1 MNHEY and CDR2 SMNVEV (reference sequence). The CDR3 sequence is CASSHPGHQTETQYF. CDR3 nucleotide sequence: TGTGCCAGCAGTCACCCGGGACACCAAACGGAGACCCAGTACTTC.

This clone appeared a single time. V and J are TRBV7-2 and TRBJ1-4; D remains ambiguous. Trimming cost V 3 bases and J 0 bases, with 17 bases left between them. The CDR3 contains 18 residues. The germline gives CDR1 SGHTA, CDR2 FQGNSA. DNA of the CDR3: TGTGCCAGCAGCTTGAGGAGTTTCGGGGATCCAACTAATGAAAAACTGTTTTTT. Encoded protein: CASSLRSFGDPTNEKLFF. Filled out from reference TRBV7-2 and TRBJ1-4, the complete variable domain reads GAGVSQSPSNKVTEKGKDVELRCDPISGHTALYWYRQSLGQGLEFLIYFQGNSAPDKSGLPSDRFSAERTGGSVSTLTIQRTQQEDSAVYLCASSLRSFGDPTNEKLFFGSGTQLSVL.

The chain combines TRBV5-6 with TRBJ2-3; 7 positions agree with TRBD1. V shed 4 bases, J shed 7 bases, and the junction held 15 bases outside the gene matches. Germline-derived CDR1 and CDR2 are SGHDT and YYEEEE. The CDR3 is 16 amino acids. Here the CDR3 DNA reads TGTGCCAGCAGCGCCGATGCGAGGACAGGAACCAATACGCAGTATTTT. Amino acid sequence: CASSADARTGTNTQYF.

This chain uses TRBV28 with TRBJ2-5; perhaps TRBD1 as D (6 bases). The length of the CDR3 is 15 residues. Germline values: CDR1 MDHEN, CDR2 SYDVKM. V was shortened by 4 bases and J by 2 bases, with 14 bases between the two germline ends. This CDR3 reads CASSSDRTLQETQYF. The CDR3 DNA reads TGTGCCAGCAGTTCCGACAGGACTCTTCAAGAGACCCAGTACTTC.

The chain couples TRBV30 to TRBJ2-2; 7 nucleotides agree with TRBD1. The CDR3 extends over 15 amino acids. From germline, CDR1 is GTSNPN and CDR2 SVGIG (reference sequence). Trimming cost V 2 bases and J 2 bases; bases outside gene matches: 5. Here the CDR3 reads CAWSTRDSNTGELFF. Here the CDR3 DNA reads TGTGCCTGGAGTACCCGGGACAGTAACACCGGGGAGCTGTTTTTT.

The chain uses TRBV6-5 and TRBJ2-7; 9 bases align to TRBD1. The V and J ends lost 0 bases and 4 bases, in that order; junction bases with no gene match: 1. Looked up from germline, CDR1 is MNHEY and CDR2 is SVGAGI. This CDR3 is 14 amino acids long. CDR3 amino acids: CASSYSTGGYEQYF. The DNA for the CDR3 is TGTGCCAGCAGTTACTCGACAGGGGGATACGAGCAGTACTTC.

The J gene is TRBJ2-1, the V gene TRBV5-4, with 9 bases aligning to TRBD2. V shed 0 bases, J shed 8 bases, and the junction held 15 bases outside the gene matches. Germline lookup yields CDR1 SGHNT and CDR2 YYREEE (reference sequence). The CDR3 has 18 amino acids. The CDR3 is CASSLVARGSGRWDEQFF. The CDR3 nucleotides are TGTGCCAGCAGCTTGGTCGCCCGGGGGAGCGGGAGGTGGGATGAGCAGTTCTTC.

V is TRBV9 and J is TRBJ2-3; TRBD2 is a possible D gene (6 bases). Germline V gene data show CDR1 as SGDLS and CDR2 as YYNGEE. V shed 3 bases and J shed 4 bases, with 12 bases lying between them. The CDR3 contains 14 residues. The CDR3 nucleotides are TGTGCCAGCAGCGCAGCGGGCGGCGCAGATACGCAGTATTTT. Protein sequence: CASSAAGGADTQYF.

The rearrangement joins TRBV19 to TRBJ2-7; 7 bases agree with TRBD1. V lost 1 base, J lost 3 bases, and 9 bases stayed unmatched. The CDR3 consists of 16 residues. Germline V CDR1 and CDR2: LNHDA, SQIVND (reference sequence). The CDR3 coding sequence is TGTGCCAGTAGTATAGTTGGGGACAGCGATTTCTACGAGCAGTACTTC. Translation: CASSIVGDSDFYEQYF.

V gene TRBV14 combines with J gene TRBJ2-7, with 11 bases that match TRBD2. This CDR3 contains 14 residues. V trimming: 4 bases; J trimming: 4 bases; junction bases outside the gene matches: 3. Germline V lookup: CDR1 SGHDN, CDR2 FVKESK. CDR3 bases: TGTGCCAGCAGCCCGGGACTAGCGGATTACGAGCAGTACTTC. Amino acids: CASSPGLADYEQYF.

The chain uses TRBV19 and TRBJ2-7; 11 bases fit TRBD1. CDR1 is LNHDA, CDR2 SQIVND, per germline (reference sequence). The length of the CDR3 is 15 residues. With 4 bases clipped from V and 3 bases from J, the junction kept 5 bases outside the gene matches. The CDR3 DNA reads as TGTGCCAGTAGTACCGGGACAGGGGGTTTCTACGAGCAGTACTTC. Its translation: CASSTGTGGFYEQYF.

The chain combines TRBV27 with TRBJ2-1; D possibly corresponds to TRBD1 (5 bases). This CDR3 spans 14 amino acids. Trimming removed 2 bases at V and 4 bases at J, with 9 bases between. Germline V lookup: CDR1 MNHEY, CDR2 SMNVEV (reference sequence). The CDR3: CASSLQGTYNEQFF. In DNA form, the CDR3 reads TGTGCCAGCAGTTTACAGGGAACTTACAATGAGCAGTTCTTC.

V is TRBV4-1 and J is TRBJ1-5, with D unclear. From germline, CDR1 is MGHRA and CDR2 YSYEKL. V shed 7 bases and J shed 1 base, with 17 bases lying between them. The CDR3 loop spans 16 amino acids. The CDR3 bases are TGCGCCAGCACCCCGGGAGGTCATCCAAGCAATCAGCCCCAGCATTTT. This translates into CASTPGGHPSNQPQHF.

J is TRBJ1-2 and V is TRBV5-1; TRBD1 agrees at 7 bases. This CDR3 has 13 residues. CDR1 is SGHRS, CDR2 YFSETQ, per germline. Trimming took 5 bases from V and 7 from J; bases not matched to a gene: 8. Here the CDR3 reads CASSGGGSSGYTF. The CDR3 nucleotides read TGCGCCAGCAGTGGAGGGGGCTCGAGTGGCTACACCTTC.

The CDR3, as DNA: TGTGCCAGCAGCTCCGAAGGAAGCGTGTACAATGAGCAGTTCTTC. Translated: CASSSEGSVYNEQFF. This chain uses TRBV9 with TRBJ2-1; no definite D call. Trimming pared 4 bases from V and 4 bases from J, leaving 15 bases between. Germline CDR1 reads SGDLS; CDR2 reads YYNGEE. The CDR3 sequence is 15 residues long.